This T cell receptor (beta chain) was observed in a study of blood T cell repertoires in COVID-19. Study background: Samples representing acute and convalescent COVID-19 were sourced from the United States, Italy and Spain. From T cells, B-cell-depleted T cells, or PBMCs came the material, which was cDNA or gDNA.

In the original analysis: Counts of nucleated cells, estimated from reference gene primer amplification, were obtained. The table came from immunoSEQ multiplex PCR; TCRdb's copy has only in-frame clones and leaves some out. Clonal size and the V and J genes are those of that table, whereas D and trimming came from the DNA. Among tens of thousands of clones listed, around 90% were seen once. Germline CDR1 reads SGHDT; CDR2 reads YYEEEE. V was clipped by 2 bases and J by 6 bases, with 24 bases between them. The CDR3 totals 17 residues. The chain joins TRBV5-6 to TRBJ2-7, with a possible D match to TRBD2 (6 bases). The material sequenced was peripheral blood. The clonotype was recovered from a man aged 45-60 years with acute or convalescent COVID-19. CDR3 protein: CASSFSALAGRTTEQYF. CDR3 nucleotide sequence: TGTGCCAGCAGCTTCTCCGCCCTGGCAGGGCGGACTACCGAGCAGTACTTC.